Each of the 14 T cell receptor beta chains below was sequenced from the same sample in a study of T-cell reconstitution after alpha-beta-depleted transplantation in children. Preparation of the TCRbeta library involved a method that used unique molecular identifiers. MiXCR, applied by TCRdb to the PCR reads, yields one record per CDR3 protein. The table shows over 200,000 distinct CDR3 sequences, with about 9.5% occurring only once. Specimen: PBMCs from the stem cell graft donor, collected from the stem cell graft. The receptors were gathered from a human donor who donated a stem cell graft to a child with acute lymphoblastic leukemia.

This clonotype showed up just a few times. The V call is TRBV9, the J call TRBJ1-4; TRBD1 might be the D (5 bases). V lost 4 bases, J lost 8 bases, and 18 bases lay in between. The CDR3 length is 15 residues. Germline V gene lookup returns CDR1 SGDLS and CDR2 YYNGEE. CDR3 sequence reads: CASSQYGGLNEKLFF. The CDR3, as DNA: TGTGCCAGCAGCCAATACGGGGGGTTAAACGAAAAACTGTTTTTT.

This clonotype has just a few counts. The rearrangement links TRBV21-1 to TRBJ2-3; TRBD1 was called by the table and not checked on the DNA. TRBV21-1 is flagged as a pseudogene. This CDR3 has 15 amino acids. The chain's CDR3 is CASSQTCPPTDTQYF. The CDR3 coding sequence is TGTGCCAGCAGCCAAACTTGTCCTCCAACAGATACGCAGTATTTT.

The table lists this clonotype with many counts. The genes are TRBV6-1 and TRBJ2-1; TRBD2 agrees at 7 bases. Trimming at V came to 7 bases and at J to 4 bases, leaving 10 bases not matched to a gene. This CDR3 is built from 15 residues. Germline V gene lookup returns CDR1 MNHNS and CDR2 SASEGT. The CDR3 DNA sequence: TGTGCCAGCACCCAGGGACTACATTCTTACAATGAGCAGTTCTTC. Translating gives CASTQGLHSYNEQFF.

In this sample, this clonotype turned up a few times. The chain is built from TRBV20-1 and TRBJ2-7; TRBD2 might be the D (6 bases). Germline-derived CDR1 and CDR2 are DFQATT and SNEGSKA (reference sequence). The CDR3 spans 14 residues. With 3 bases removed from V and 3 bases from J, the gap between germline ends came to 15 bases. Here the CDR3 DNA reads TGCAGTGCTAGCGTGTCAGGGAGGAACTACGAGCAGTACTTC. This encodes CSASVSGRNYEQYF.

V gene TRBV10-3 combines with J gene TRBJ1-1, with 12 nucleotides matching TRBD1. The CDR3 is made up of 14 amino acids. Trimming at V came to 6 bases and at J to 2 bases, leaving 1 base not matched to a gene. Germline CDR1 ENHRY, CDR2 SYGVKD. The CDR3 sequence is CAIRGTGGNTEAFF. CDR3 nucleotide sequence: TGTGCCATCAGGGGGACAGGGGGCAACACTGAAGCTTTCTTT.

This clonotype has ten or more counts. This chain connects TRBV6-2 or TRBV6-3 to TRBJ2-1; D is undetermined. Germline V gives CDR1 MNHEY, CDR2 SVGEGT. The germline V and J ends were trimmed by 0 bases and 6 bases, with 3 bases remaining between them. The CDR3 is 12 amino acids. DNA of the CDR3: TGTGCCAGCAGTTACTCAGGCAATGAGCAGTTCTTC. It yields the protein CASSYSGNEQFF.

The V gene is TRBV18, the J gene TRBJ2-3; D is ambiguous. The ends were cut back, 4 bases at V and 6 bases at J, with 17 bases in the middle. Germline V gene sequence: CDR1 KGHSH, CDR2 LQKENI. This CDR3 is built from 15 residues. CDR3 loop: CASSLGRNSLDTQYF. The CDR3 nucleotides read TGTGCCAGCTCACTCGGACGAAATTCTTTGGATACGCAGTATTTT.

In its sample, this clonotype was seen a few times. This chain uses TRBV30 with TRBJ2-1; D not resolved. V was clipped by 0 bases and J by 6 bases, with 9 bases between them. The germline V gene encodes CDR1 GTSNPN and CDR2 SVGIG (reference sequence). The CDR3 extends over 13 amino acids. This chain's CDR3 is CAWSVLVTNEQFF. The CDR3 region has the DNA TGTGCCTGGAGTGTACTTGTTACCAATGAGCAGTTCTTC.

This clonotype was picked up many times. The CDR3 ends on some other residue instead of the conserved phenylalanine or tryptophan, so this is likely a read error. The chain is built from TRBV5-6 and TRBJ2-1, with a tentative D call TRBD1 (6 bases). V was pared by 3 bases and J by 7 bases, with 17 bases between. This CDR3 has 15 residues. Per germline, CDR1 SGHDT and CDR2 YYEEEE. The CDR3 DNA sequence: TGTGCCAGCAGCTCCCGGGACACATGGGGGAATGAGCAGTTCCTC. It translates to CASSSRDTWGNEQFL.

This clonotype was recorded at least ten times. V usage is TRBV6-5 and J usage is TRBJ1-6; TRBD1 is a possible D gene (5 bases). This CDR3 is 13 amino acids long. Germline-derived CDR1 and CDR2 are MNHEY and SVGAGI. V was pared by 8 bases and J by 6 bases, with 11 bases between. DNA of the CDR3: TGTGCCAGCCGGGTGGGACGTAATTCACCCCTCCACTTT. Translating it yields CASRVGRNSPLHF.

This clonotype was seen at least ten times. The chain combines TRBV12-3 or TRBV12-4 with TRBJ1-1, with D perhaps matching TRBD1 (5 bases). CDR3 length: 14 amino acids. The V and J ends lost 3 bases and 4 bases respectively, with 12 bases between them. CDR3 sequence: CASSFDGRATEAFF. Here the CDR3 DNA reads TGTGCCAGCAGTTTTGACGGCAGGGCCACTGAAGCTTTCTTT.

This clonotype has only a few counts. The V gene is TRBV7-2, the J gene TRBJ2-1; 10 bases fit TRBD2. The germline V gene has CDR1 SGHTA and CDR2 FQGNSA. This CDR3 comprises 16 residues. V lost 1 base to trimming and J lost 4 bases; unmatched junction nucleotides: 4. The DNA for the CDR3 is TGTGCCAGCAGCTTAGATAGCGGGGGGTCATACAATGAGCAGTTCTTC. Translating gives CASSLDSGGSYNEQFF.

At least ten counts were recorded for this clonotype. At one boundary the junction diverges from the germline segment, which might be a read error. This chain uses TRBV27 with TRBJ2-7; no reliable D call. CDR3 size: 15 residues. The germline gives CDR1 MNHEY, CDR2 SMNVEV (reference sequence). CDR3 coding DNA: TGTGCCAGCAGTTTATCCCCTTTAGGGTCCTATGAGCAGTACTTC. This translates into CASSLSPLGSYEQYF.

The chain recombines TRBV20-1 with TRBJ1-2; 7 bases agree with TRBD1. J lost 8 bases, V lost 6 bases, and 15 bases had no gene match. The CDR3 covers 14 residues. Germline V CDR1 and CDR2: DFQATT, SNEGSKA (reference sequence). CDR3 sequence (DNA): TGCAGTGCAACAGTGACAGGGCGGGTAAAAGGCTACACCTTC. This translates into CSATVTGRVKGYTF.